This entry is about one TCR beta chain. This entry belongs to a study of blood T cell repertoires in COVID-19. About the study: There were acute and convalescent COVID-19 samples, and they came from the United States, Italy and Spain.

CDR3 length: 16 amino acids. Assay: immunoSEQ multiplex PCR; the TCRdb copy retains only in-frame clones and omits some. This repertoire shows 35,000 to 50,000 clones, roughly 85% found once; its top ten account for 8% to 9%. Sequenced sample: peripheral blood. This TCR derives from a man aged 55 to 70 with active COVID-19. V and J are TRBV21-1 and TRBJ2-5; no DNA check was done on the table's D call, TRBD1. TRBV21-1 is tagged as a pseudogene. This CDR3 reads CASSTALAPVRETQYF. The CDR3 DNA is TGTGCCAGCAGCACAGCTCTGGCCCCGGTCAGGGAGACCCAGTACTTC.